These T cell receptor beta chains were read from a single sample in a study of T cells in localized non-small cell lung cancer. Method: immunoSEQ multiplex PCR; TCRdb's copy keeps in-frame clones and lacks some. In the table there are about 70,000 clones, roughly nine tenths of which are singletons. This specimen was peripheral blood, taken before any cancer treatment. The source of these receptors is a male donor aged 60 or over with stage III squamous cell lung carcinoma. Each CDR3 is given with its conserved first and last residue. A D gene is named only where the DNA matches it firmly. Clone size is shown for a subset of rows, as once, few, many or a class of expanded clone.

CDR3 DNA	CDR3 protein	V gene	J gene	clone size	D gene
TGTGCCAGCAGCTTTTACAGGGGAGGCGAGCAGTTCTTC	CASSFYRGGEQFF	TRBV5-4	TRBJ2-1	.	.
TGTGCCAGCAGCCAAGAATTGGCCAGCATGGCCGGGGAGCTGTTTTTT	CASSQELASMAGELFF	TRBV14	TRBJ2-2	.	.
TGCGCCAGCAGCTTGGGCCGGGGAGAAGCTTTCTTT	CASSLGRGEAFF	TRBV5-1	TRBJ1-1	.	.
TGTGCCAGCAGCTTATCTGCAGGGAACTATGGCTACACCTTC	CASSLSAGNYGYTF	TRBV7-3	TRBJ1-2	.	.
TGTGCCAGCAGTACGGATAGCGGGGGCCCTGAGAAGACCCAGTACTTC	CASSTDSGGPEKTQYF	TRBV2	TRBJ2-5	.	TRBD2
TGTGCCAGTAGTATCCCCCTAGCGGTCTACACCGGGGAGCTGTTTTTT	CASSIPLAVYTGELFF	TRBV19	TRBJ2-2	.	TRBD2
TGTGCCAGCAGCTTGGAGGACAGGGGGACGGCCTACGAGCAGTACTTC	CASSLEDRGTAYEQYF	TRBV5-5	TRBJ2-7	.	TRBD1
TGTGCCAGCAGCTTGGGCCGGCGGAGCTCCTACAATGAGCAGTTCTTC	CASSLGRRSSYNEQFF	TRBV5-6	TRBJ2-1	.	.
TGTGCCAGCAGAACTACAACGGGTGGGGGTCGAGAGACCCAGTACTTC	CASRTTTGGGRETQYF	TRBV6-6	TRBJ2-5	.	.
TGCAGCGCTGCCACAGGGACCTACACTGAAGCTTTCTTT	CSAATGTYTEAFF	TRBV29-1	TRBJ1-1	medium-sized	.
TGTGCCAGTAGTCTTCGGACAGGCACAGATACGCAGTATTTT	CASSLRTGTDTQYF	TRBV19	TRBJ2-3	.	.
TGTGCCAGCAGCTTAGCCGGGATAATGACTGAAGCTTTCTTT	CASSLAGIMTEAFF	TRBV7-9	TRBJ1-1	.	.
TGTGCCAGCTCACCGAGCCAGCCTATGGGACAGGGCGGCCTCTACGAGCAGTACTTC	CASSPSQPMGQGGLYEQYF	TRBV18	TRBJ2-7	.	TRBD1
TGCAGCGTTGCAGACGCGCGGGGCCGGGGGACTGAAGCTTTCTTT	CSVADARGRGTEAFF	TRBV29-1	TRBJ1-1	.	.
TGCGCCAGCACACGGGAGCCCTCTGGAAACACCATATATTTT	CASTREPSGNTIYF	TRBV5-1	TRBJ1-3	.	.
TGTGCCAGCAGCTCGGAGGGGGTAGCCAGAAACACCATATATTTT	CASSSEGVARNTIYF	TRBV7-2	TRBJ1-3	.	.
TGTGCCAGCAGCCAAGGAATGGACAGGGGGAATGGCTACACCTTC	CASSQGMDRGNGYTF	TRBV14	TRBJ1-2	.	TRBD1
TGTGCCAGCACTCTTGTTCCCGACAGAACTAATGAAAAACTGTTTTTT	CASTLVPDRTNEKLFF	TRBV27	TRBJ1-4	many	.
TGTGCCAGCTCACTAGGACGGGAAAAGGATGCGCAGTATTTT	CASSLGREKDAQYF	TRBV18	TRBJ2-3	.	.
TGTGCCAGCAGCTTAGATCTAGATCAGGGGATGTCAGAGACCCAGTACTTC	CASSLDLDQGMSETQYF	TRBV11-2	TRBJ2-5	.	.
TGTGCCAGCAGCTTAGCCCGCCCAGGGGTAAGCAACGAGCAGTACTTC	CASSLARPGVSNEQYF	TRBV7-2	TRBJ2-7	.	.
TGTGCCAGCAGCCCCCGCCCAGGACAGGGAGGCAATGAGCAGTTCTTC	CASSPRPGQGGNEQFF	TRBV14	TRBJ2-1	.	TRBD1
TGTGCCAGCTCACCTGGCCCAGATACGCAGTATTTT	CASSPGPDTQYF	TRBV18	TRBJ2-3	.	.
TGTGCCAGCAGCCTAGACAGTGCCATGAACACTGAAGCTTTCTTT	CASSLDSAMNTEAFF	TRBV14	TRBJ1-1	medium-sized	.
TGTGCCAGCAGCAACACCCTGAATGGGCCCCAGCATTTT	CASSNTLNGPQHF	TRBV11-1	TRBJ1-5	.	.
TGTGCCAGCAGACGGACGGCAGGGGAGAACACTGAAGCTTTCTTT	CASRRTAGENTEAFF	TRBV5-7	TRBJ1-1	.	.
TGTGCCAGCAGCTTTGACAGGGACTATGGCTACACCTTC	CASSFDRDYGYTF	TRBV5-4	TRBJ1-2	.	TRBD1
TGTGCCAGCAGTCCCCCAGTATACCTTAACCCCTACGAGCAGTACTTC	CASSPPVYLNPYEQYF	TRBV28	TRBJ2-7	.	.
TGTGCCACCAGCAGAGATGGGTCTTATTCTAACTATGGCTACACCTTC	CATSRDGSYSNYGYTF	TRBV15	TRBJ1-2	.	.
TGTGCCAGCAGCTTAGGGGCTTTCTTT	CASSLGAFF	TRBV7-3	TRBJ1-1	.	.
TGTGCCTGGAGTCAGGGGGGCAATCAGCCCCAGCATTTT	CAWSQGGNQPQHF	TRBV30	TRBJ1-5	once	TRBD1
TGTGCCAGCAGTTTTCAGGTGAACACTGAAGCTTTCTTT	CASSFQVNTEAFF	TRBV6-6	TRBJ1-1	.	.
TGCGCCAGCAGCACGGGACTAGCGGGGGAATACAACAATGAGCAGTTCTTC	CASSTGLAGEYNNEQFF	TRBV5-1	TRBJ2-1	.	TRBD2
TGTGCCAGATTGTTAGGAGACAAGCCTAATGAAAAACTGTTTTTT	CARLLGDKPNEKLFF	TRBV5-4	TRBJ1-4	.	.
TGTGCCAGTAGTGTGGGACGTTTTCCCCGAGACACTGAAGCTTTCTTT	CASSVGRFPRDTEAFF	TRBV19	TRBJ1-1	.	.
TGTGCCAGCAGCTTATACATCACCGGGGAGCTGTTTTTT	CASSLYITGELFF	TRBV11-3	TRBJ2-2	.	.
TGTGCTAGTGGTTCTACCCGGGAGTCTAGCACAGATACGCAGTATTTT	CASGSTRESSTDTQYF	TRBV12-5	TRBJ2-3	.	.
TGTGCCAGCAGTTTCCCCGGGACAGGGGGCACAGATACGCAGTATTTT	CASSFPGTGGTDTQYF	TRBV28	TRBJ2-3	.	TRBD1
TGTGCCAGCTCACCACCGGGAGGGCCCGACAAAAACATTCAGTACTTC	CASSPPGGPDKNIQYF	TRBV18	TRBJ2-4	.	TRBD2
TGCGCCAGCAGTCTATTGGCAAGGGGCCATATGGGGTCCTACGAGCAGTACTTC	CASSLLARGHMGSYEQYF	TRBV5-1	TRBJ2-7	.	.
TGTGCCAGCAGCTTGCCTGGGACGGGGGGAGATACGCAGTATTTT	CASSLPGTGGDTQYF	TRBV5-6	TRBJ2-3	.	TRBD2